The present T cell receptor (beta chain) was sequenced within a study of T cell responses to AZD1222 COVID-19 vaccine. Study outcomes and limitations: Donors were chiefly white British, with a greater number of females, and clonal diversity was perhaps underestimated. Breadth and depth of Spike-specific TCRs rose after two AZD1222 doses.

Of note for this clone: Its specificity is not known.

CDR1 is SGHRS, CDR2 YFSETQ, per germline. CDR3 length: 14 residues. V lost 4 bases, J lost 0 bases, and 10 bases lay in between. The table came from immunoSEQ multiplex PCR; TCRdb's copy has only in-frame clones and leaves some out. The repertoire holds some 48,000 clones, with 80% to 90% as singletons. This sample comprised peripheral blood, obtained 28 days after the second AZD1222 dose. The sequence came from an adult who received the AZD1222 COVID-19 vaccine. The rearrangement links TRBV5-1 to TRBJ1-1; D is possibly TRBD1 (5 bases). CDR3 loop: CASSPDTLNTEAFF. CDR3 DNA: TGCGCCAGCAGCCCGGACACGTTGAACACTGAAGCTTTCTTT.